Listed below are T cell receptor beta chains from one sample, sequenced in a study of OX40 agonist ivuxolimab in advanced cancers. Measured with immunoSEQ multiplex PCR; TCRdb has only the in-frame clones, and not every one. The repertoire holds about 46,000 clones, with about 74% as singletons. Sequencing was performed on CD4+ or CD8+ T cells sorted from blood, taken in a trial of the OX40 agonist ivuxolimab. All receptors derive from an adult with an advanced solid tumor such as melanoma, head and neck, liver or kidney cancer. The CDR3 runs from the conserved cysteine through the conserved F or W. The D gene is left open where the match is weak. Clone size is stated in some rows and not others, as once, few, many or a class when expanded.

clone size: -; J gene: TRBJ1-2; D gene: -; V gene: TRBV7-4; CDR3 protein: CASSLDGHTDGYTF; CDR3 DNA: TGTGCCAGCAGCTTAGACGGACATACAGACGGCTACACCTTC
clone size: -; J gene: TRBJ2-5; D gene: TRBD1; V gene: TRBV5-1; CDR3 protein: CASSKDRGYRETQYF; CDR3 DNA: TGCGCCAGCAGCAAGGACAGGGGGTATCGAGAGACCCAGTACTTC
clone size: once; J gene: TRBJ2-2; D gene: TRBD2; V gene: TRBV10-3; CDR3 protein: CAISEIQRGNTGELFF; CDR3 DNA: TGTGCCATCAGTGAAATCCAGCGGGGGAACACCGGGGAGCTGTTTTTT
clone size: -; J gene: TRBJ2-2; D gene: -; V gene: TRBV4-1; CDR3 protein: CASSFTPTGELFF; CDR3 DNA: TGCGCCAGCAGCTTTACTCCCACCGGGGAGCTGTTTTTT
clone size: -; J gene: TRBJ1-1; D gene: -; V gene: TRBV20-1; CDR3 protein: CSASSNTEAFF; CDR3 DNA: TGCAGTGCTAGTAGCAACACTGAAGCTTTCTTT
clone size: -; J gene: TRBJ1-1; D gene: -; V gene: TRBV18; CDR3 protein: CASSQDSEAFF; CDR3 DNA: TGTGCCAGCTCACAGGACAGTGAAGCTTTCTTT
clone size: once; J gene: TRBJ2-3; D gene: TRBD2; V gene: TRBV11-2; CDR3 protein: CASSEREGPTDTQYF; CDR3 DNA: TGTGCCAGCAGCGAGAGGGAGGGCCCGACAGATACGCAGTATTTT
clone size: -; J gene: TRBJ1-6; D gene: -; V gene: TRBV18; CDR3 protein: CASSPQSSYNSPLHF; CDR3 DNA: TGTGCCAGCTCACCACAGAGCTCCTATAATTCACCCCTCCACTTT
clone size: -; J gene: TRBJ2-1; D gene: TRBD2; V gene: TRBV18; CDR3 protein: CASSPLAGGPNNEQFF; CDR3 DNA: TGTGCCAGCTCACCCTTAGCGGGAGGCCCGAATAATGAGCAGTTCTTC
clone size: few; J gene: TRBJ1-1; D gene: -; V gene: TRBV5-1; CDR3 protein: CASSLQTEYTEAFF; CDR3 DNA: TGCGCCAGCAGCCTCCAGACGGAATACACTGAAGCTTTCTTT
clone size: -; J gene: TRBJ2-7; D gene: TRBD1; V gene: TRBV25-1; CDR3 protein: CASTRTGDGEQYF; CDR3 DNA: TGTGCCAGCACCCGGACAGGGGACGGCGAGCAGTACTTC
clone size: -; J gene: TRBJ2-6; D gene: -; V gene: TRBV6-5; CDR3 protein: CASRIVNSRANVLTF; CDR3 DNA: TGTGCCAGCAGAATAGTTAACTCTCGGGCCAACGTCCTGACTTTC
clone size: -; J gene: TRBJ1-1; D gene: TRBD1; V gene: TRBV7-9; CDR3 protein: CASSYGTGDESEAFF; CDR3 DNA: TGTGCCAGCAGCTACGGGACAGGGGATGAATCTGAAGCTTTCTTT
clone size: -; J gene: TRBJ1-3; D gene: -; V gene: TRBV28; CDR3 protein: CASSSRGGGNTIYF; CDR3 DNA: TGTGCCAGCAGTTCGCGGGGAGGTGGAAACACCATATATTTT
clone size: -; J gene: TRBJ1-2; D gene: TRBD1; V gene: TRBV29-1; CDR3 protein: CSVGPGTGGWISYGYTF; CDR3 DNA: TGCAGCGTCGGACCCGGGACAGGGGGCTGGATTAGCTATGGCTACACCTTC
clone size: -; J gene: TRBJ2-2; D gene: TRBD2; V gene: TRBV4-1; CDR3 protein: CASSQGVPTSGRIGGELFF; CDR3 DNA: TGCGCCAGCAGCCAAGGAGTCCCGACTAGCGGGAGAATTGGCGGGGAGCTGTTTTTT
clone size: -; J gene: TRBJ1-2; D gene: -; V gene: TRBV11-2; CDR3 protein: CASSLAGSGRGNYGYTF; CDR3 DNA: TGTGCCAGCAGCTTAGCAGGAAGTGGCAGGGGAAACTATGGCTACACCTTC
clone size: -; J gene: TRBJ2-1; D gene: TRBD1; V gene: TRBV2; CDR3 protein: CASTGTGDNEQFF; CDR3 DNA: TGTGCCAGCACCGGGACAGGAGACAATGAGCAGTTCTTC
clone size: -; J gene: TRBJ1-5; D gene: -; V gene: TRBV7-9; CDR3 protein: CASSLEAGDPQHF; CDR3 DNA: TGTGCCAGCAGCTTAGAGGCAGGGGATCCCCAGCATTTT
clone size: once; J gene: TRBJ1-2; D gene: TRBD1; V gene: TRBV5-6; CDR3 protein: CASSWENRGNYGYTF; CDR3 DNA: TGTGCCAGCAGCTGGGAAAACAGGGGGAACTATGGCTACACCTTC
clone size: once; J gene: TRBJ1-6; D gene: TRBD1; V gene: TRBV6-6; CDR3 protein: CASSDRGSNSPLHF; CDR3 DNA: TGTGCCAGCAGTGACAGGGGCTCCAATTCACCCCTCCACTTT
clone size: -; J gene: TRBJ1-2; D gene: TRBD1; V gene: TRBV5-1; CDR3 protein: CASSLGGRTGANYGYTF; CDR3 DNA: TGCGCCAGCAGCTTGGGAGGAAGGACAGGGGCTAACTATGGCTACACCTTC
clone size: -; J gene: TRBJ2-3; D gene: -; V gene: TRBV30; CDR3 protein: CAWRSTDTQYF; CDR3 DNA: TGTGCCTGGAGATCTACAGATACGCAGTATTTT
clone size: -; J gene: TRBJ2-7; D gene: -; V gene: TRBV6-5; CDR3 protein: CASSEARWAEQYF; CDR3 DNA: TGTGCCAGCAGTGAAGCGAGGTGGGCCGAGCAGTACTTC
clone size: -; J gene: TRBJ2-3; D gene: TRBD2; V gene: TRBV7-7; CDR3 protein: CASSSGLAGGTDTQYF; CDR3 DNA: TGTGCTAGCAGCTCCGGACTAGCGGGAGGTACAGATACGCAGTATTTT
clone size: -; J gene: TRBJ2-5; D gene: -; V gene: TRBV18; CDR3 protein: CASSPSGVGAETQYF; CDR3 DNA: TGTGCCAGCTCACCCTCGGGTGTCGGGGCTGAGACCCAGTACTTC
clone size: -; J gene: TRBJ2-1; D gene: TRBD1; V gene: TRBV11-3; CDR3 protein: CASSPRGIAYNEQFF; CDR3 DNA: TGTGCCAGCAGCCCCAGGGGGATTGCCTACAATGAGCAGTTCTTC
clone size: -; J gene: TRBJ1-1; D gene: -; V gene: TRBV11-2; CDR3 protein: CASSLEVGAFF; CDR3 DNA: TGTGCCAGCAGCTTAGAAGTGGGAGCTTTCTTT
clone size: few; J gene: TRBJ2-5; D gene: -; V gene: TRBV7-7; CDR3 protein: CASSRRPGARQETQYF; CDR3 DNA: TGTGCTAGCAGCCGGCGTCCGGGGGCGCGCCAAGAGACCCAGTACTTC
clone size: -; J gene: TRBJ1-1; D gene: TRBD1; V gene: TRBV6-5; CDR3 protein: CASNYRGLDTEAFF; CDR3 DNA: TGTGCCAGCAATTACAGGGGGCTGGACACTGAAGCTTTCTTT
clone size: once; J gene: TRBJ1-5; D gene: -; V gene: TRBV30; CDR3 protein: CAWSVQGNQPQHF; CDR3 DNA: TGTGCCTGGAGTGTACAGGGCAATCAGCCCCAGCATTTT
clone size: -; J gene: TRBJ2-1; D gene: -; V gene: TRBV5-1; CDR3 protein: CASSLALSLDEQFF; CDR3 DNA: TGCGCCAGCAGCTTGGCCCTATCTTTAGATGAGCAGTTCTTC
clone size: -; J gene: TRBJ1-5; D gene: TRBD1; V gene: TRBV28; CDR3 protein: CASRWTGDNQPQHF; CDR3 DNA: TGTGCCAGCAGATGGACAGGAGACAATCAGCCCCAGCATTTT
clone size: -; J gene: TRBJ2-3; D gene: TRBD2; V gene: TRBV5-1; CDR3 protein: CASSLGSGRGTDTQYF; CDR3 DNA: TGCGCCAGCAGCTTGGGTAGCGGGAGGGGCACAGATACGCAGTATTTT
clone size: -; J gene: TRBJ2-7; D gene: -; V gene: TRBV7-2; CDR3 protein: CASSLLRGNEQYF; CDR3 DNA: TGTGCCAGCAGCTTACTTAGGGGGAACGAGCAGTACTTC
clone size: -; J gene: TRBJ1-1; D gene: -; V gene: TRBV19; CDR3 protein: CASSIDHPSAALEAFF; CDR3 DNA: TGTGCCAGTAGTATAGATCATCCGTCGGCAGCGCTTGAAGCTTTCTTT
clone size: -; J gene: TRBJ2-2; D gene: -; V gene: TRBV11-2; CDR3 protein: CASSLEGGTGELFF; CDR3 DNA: TGTGCCAGCAGCTTAGAAGGGGGCACCGGGGAGCTGTTTTTT
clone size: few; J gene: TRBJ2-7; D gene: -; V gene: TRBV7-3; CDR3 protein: CASSLQGGSSYEQYF; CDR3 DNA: TGTGCCAGCAGCCTCCAAGGAGGTAGCTCCTACGAGCAGTACTTC
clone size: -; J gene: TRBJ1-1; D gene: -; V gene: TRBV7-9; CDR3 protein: CASSLAGGSNTEAFF; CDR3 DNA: TGTGCCAGCAGCTTAGCGGGGGGATCGAACACTGAAGCTTTCTTT
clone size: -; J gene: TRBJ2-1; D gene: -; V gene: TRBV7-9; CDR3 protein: CASSPQESAFTYNEQFF; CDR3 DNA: TGTGCCAGCAGCCCCCAAGAGAGCGCTTTCACCTACAATGAGCAGTTCTTC
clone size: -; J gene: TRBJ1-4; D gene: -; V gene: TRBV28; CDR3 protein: CASSFWDISTNEKLFF; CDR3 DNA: TGTGCCAGCAGTTTCTGGGACATTTCAACTAATGAAAAACTGTTTTTT
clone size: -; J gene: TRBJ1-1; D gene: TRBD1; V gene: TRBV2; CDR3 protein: CASPGQENTEAFF; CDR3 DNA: TGTGCCAGCCCGGGACAGGAAAACACTGAAGCTTTCTTT
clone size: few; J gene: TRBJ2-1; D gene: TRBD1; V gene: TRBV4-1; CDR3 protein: CASSQEGTGSYNEQFF; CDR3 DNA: TGCGCCAGCAGCCAAGAAGGGACAGGGAGCTACAATGAGCAGTTCTTC
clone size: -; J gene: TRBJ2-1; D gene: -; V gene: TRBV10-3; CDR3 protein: CAITVSTGPYNEQFF; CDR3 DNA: TGTGCCATCACGGTTTCTACGGGACCTTACAATGAGCAGTTCTTC
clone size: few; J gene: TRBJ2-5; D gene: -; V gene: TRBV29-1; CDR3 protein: CSVVAGKTQYF; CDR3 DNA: TGCAGCGTTGTGGCCGGAAAGACCCAGTACTTC
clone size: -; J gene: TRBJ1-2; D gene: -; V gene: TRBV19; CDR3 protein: CASSLLLNYGYTF; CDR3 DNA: TGTGCCAGTAGCCTACTGCTGAACTATGGCTACACCTTC
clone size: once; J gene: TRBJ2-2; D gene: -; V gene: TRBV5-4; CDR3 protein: CASSAGSPNTGELFF; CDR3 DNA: TGTGCCAGCAGCGCGGGATCCCCGAACACCGGGGAGCTGTTTTTT
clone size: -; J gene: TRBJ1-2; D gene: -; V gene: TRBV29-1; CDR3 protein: CSAVGSIDYGYTF; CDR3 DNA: TGCAGCGCCGTGGGGTCCATAGACTATGGCTACACCTTC
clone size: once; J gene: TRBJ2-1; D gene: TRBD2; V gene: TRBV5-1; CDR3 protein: CASNRRTSGNNEQFF; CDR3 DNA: TGCGCCAGCAATCGGCGGACTAGCGGCAACAATGAGCAGTTCTTC
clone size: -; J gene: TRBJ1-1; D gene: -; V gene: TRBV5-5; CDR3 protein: CASSGIQGTEAFF; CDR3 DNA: TGTGCCAGCAGCGGGATTCAGGGGACAGAAGCTTTCTTT